This is a list of T cell receptor beta chains from one sample in a study of CD8+ T cells in alopecia areata. Repertoires were generated with immunoSEQ multiplex PCR, while TCRdb's copy carries only in-frame clones and drops some. The sample has just over 150,000 clones, 40% to 60% seen once; the top ten hold roughly a fifth. Source: CD8+ T cells sorted from blood, taken at week 0. These receptors all come from a human donor with alopecia areata. The CDR3 runs from the conserved cysteine through the conserved F or W. A D gene is named only where the DNA matches it firmly. Clone size appears in some rows only: once, few, many, or a class for an expanded clone.

D gene	clone size	J gene	V gene	CDR3 protein	CDR3 DNA
.	few	TRBJ1-1	TRBV9	CASSTLDTEAFF	TGTGCCAGCAGCACACTAGACACTGAAGCTTTCTTT
.	.	TRBJ2-7	TRBV4-3	CASSQGQGLYEQYF	TGCGCCAGCAGCCAAGGGCAGGGTCTCTACGAGCAGTACTTC
.	.	TRBJ1-5	TRBV4-2	CASSQDLRASSNQPQHF	TGTGCCAGCAGCCAAGATCTACGGGCATCTAGCAATCAGCCCCAGCATTTT
.	once	TRBJ2-3	TRBV7-2	CASSQPSGPPRYTQYF	TGTGCCAGCAGCCAACCGAGCGGGCCCCCGCGGTATACGCAGTATTTT
.	.	TRBJ1-6	TRBV30	CAWSVGGTNSPLHF	TGTGCCTGGAGTGTGGGGGGGACGAATTCACCCCTCCACTTT
.	.	TRBJ2-3	TRBV7-2	CASSLAGPLDTQYF	TGTGCCAGCAGCTTAGCCGGGCCTTTAGATACGCAGTATTTT
TRBD1	.	TRBJ1-2	TRBV29-1	CSVTGGANYGYTF	TGCAGCGTTACAGGGGGCGCGAACTATGGCTACACCTTC
.	.	TRBJ1-1	TRBV2	CASSEAGAFF	TGTGCCAGCAGTGAAGCCGGCGCTTTCTTT
.	.	TRBJ2-5	TRBV27	CASSPGTGVQETQYF	TGTGCCAGCAGTCCCGGGACGGGAGTCCAAGAGACCCAGTACTTC
TRBD2	few	TRBJ2-3	TRBV7-6	CASSLTGGPADTQYF	TGTGCCAGCAGCTTAACGGGGGGGCCGGCAGATACGCAGTATTTT
TRBD1	.	TRBJ2-5	TRBV27	CASSYRGHQETQYF	TGTGCCAGCAGTTACAGGGGTCACCAAGAGACCCAGTACTTC
.	.	TRBJ2-7	TRBV15	CATSRDGSQGGFEQYF	TGTGCCACCAGCAGAGATGGGTCACAGGGAGGATTCGAGCAGTACTTC
TRBD1	.	TRBJ1-6	TRBV15	CATSRDFPGQANSPLHF	TGTGCCACCAGCAGAGATTTTCCCGGACAGGCTAATTCACCCCTCCACTTT
.	few	TRBJ2-1	TRBV5-1	CASSLGNNEQFF	TGCGCCAGCAGCTTAGGTAACAATGAGCAGTTCTTC
TRBD1	.	TRBJ2-1	TRBV30	CAWRYTGGDNEQFF	TGTGCCTGGAGATATACAGGGGGTGACAATGAGCAGTTCTTC
TRBD2	.	TRBJ2-3	TRBV9	CASSLFSGGARDTQYF	TGTGCCAGCAGCCTGTTTAGCGGGGGGGCGCGAGATACGCAGTATTTT
.	.	TRBJ2-2	TRBV29-1	CSVARDTGELFF	TGCAGCGTTGCCAGAGATACCGGGGAGCTGTTTTTT
.	.	TRBJ2-5	TRBV30	CAWSVPEGLETQYF	TGTGCCTGGAGTGTACCGGAGGGCTTGGAGACCCAGTACTTC
.	few	TRBJ2-2	TRBV7-9	CASSSQPPSANTGELFF	TGTGCCAGCAGCTCCCAACCTCCTAGCGCGAACACCGGGGAGCTGTTTTTT
TRBD2	few	TRBJ2-1	TRBV7-3	CASTLSGGAGDEQFF	TGTGCCAGCACCCTTTCCGGGGGGGCCGGTGATGAGCAGTTCTTC
.	.	TRBJ2-1	TRBV7-9	CASSTRHNEQFF	TGTGCCAGCAGCACCCGACACAATGAGCAGTTCTTC
.	once	TRBJ2-7	TRBV7-8	CATSGAYEQYF	TGTGCCACCTCGGGAGCATACGAGCAGTACTTC
.	.	TRBJ2-3	TRBV6-5	CASSYSEGTDTQYF	TGTGCCAGCAGTTACTCGGAAGGCACAGATACGCAGTATTTT
TRBD1	.	TRBJ2-7	TRBV7-9	CASSSAQGAYEQYF	TGTGCCAGCAGCTCCGCACAGGGGGCCTACGAGCAGTACTTC
TRBD1	few	TRBJ1-2	TRBV29-1	CSVVRDSYGYTF	TGCAGCGTTGTAAGGGACAGCTATGGCTACACCTTC
.	few	TRBJ2-7	TRBV9	CASSVGGSYEQYF	TGTGCCAGCAGCGTAGGGGGTTCCTACGAGCAGTACTTC
.	.	TRBJ2-5	TRBV2	CASSDMGKTQYF	TGTGCCAGCAGTGACATGGGGAAAACCCAGTACTTC
.	.	TRBJ1-2	TRBV30	CAWGTNYGYTF	TGTGCCTGGGGCACTAACTATGGCTACACCTTC
.	.	TRBJ2-3	TRBV2	CASFGGRGTDTQYF	TGTGCCAGTTTCGGGGGCAGGGGAACAGATACGCAGTATTTT
.	.	TRBJ2-4	TRBV7-2	CASSSGILGGGNIQYF	TGTGCCAGCAGCTCGGGGATCCTAGGGGGAGGAAACATTCAGTACTTC
.	few	TRBJ1-1	TRBV7-9	CASSHHSGGSITMNTEAFF	TGTGCCAGCAGCCACCACTCCGGGGGCAGCATAACTATGAACACTGAAGCTTTCTTT
.	.	TRBJ1-6	TRBV27	CASSSGEEWSLHF	TGTGCCAGCAGTTCCGGGGAGGAGTGGTCCCTCCACTTT
.	few	TRBJ2-1	TRBV25-1	CASSVLGGAGEQFF	TGTGCCAGCAGTGTCCTAGGGGGGGCCGGTGAGCAGTTCTTC
.	.	TRBJ1-2	TRBV25-1	CASSEQTNYGYTF	TGTGCCAGCAGTGAACAAACTAACTATGGCTACACCTTC
TRBD1	once	TRBJ2-6	TRBV5-6	CASSERDRPYSGANVLTF	TGTGCCAGCAGCGAAAGGGACAGACCTTACTCTGGGGCCAACGTCCTGACTTTC
.	.	TRBJ1-4	TRBV11-2	CASSGDEKLFF	TGTGCCAGCAGCGGAGATGAAAAACTGTTTTTT
.	few	TRBJ2-1	TRBV5-1	CASKEGNEQFF	TGCGCCAGCAAGGAAGGCAATGAGCAGTTCTTC
TRBD2	.	TRBJ2-3	TRBV29-1	CSDRTSGGRTDTQYF	TGCAGCGACCGTACTAGCGGGGGCCGCACAGATACGCAGTATTTT
TRBD1	.	TRBJ1-2	TRBV29-1	CSVEDRTQGLDHSNYGYTF	TGCAGCGTTGAAGATCGGACACAGGGGCTGGATCATTCCAACTATGGCTACACCTTC
.	.	TRBJ2-7	TRBV29-1	CSVGAFKTGRRAYEQYF	TGCAGCGTTGGGGCTTTCAAAACAGGGCGAAGGGCCTACGAGCAGTACTTC
.	few	TRBJ2-7	TRBV27	CASSFGVGSYEQYF	TGTGCCAGCAGTTTTGGTGTGGGTAGCTACGAGCAGTACTTC
.	.	TRBJ2-7	TRBV7-7	CASSPGYGIYEQYF	TGTGCCAGCAGCCCGGGATATGGTATCTACGAGCAGTACTTC
.	.	TRBJ1-2	TRBV29-1	CSVVSGDYGYTF	TGCAGCGTTGTTTCGGGGGACTATGGCTACACCTTC
.	.	TRBJ1-1	TRBV19	CASTRRREMNTEAFF	TGTGCCAGTACCCGCCGACGGGAGATGAACACTGAAGCTTTCTTT
.	.	TRBJ2-1	TRBV5-1	CASSLAGGTGEQFF	TGCGCCAGCAGCTTGGCCGGGGGCACGGGTGAGCAGTTCTTC
.	.	TRBJ2-6	TRBV4-3	CASSQKVQELRDIYSGANVLTF	TGCGCCAGCAGCCAAAAGGTCCAGGAGCTCCGGGACATCTACTCTGGGGCCAACGTCCTGACTTTC
.	once	TRBJ1-1	TRBV9	CASSVGQRTEAFF	TGTGCCAGCAGCGTAGGGCAGCGGACTGAAGCTTTCTTT
.	.	TRBJ2-7	TRBV27	CASSFSGGRYEQYF	TGTGCCAGCAGTTTCTCCGGGGGCCGATACGAGCAGTACTTC
.	.	TRBJ1-4	TRBV10-3	CATKQKQGPNEKLFF	TGTGCCACCAAGCAAAAGCAGGGGCCGAATGAAAAACTGTTTTTT
TRBD2	.	TRBJ2-7	TRBV30	CAWTTSGGSSYEQYF	TGTGCCTGGACCACTAGCGGGGGCTCCTCCTACGAGCAGTACTTC
.	.	TRBJ1-1	TRBV15	CATSSQSEMNTEAFF	TGTGCCACCAGCAGTCAATCAGAGATGAACACTGAAGCTTTCTTT
.	.	TRBJ1-1	TRBV27	CASSLTQGARGTEAFF	TGTGCCAGCAGTCTGACGCAGGGCGCCCGGGGGACTGAAGCTTTCTTT
.	.	TRBJ2-7	TRBV7-2	CASSFSWEQYF	TGTGCCAGCAGCTTTTCATGGGAGCAGTACTTC
.	.	TRBJ2-7	TRBV2	CASRDLQGFDYEQYF	TGTGCCAGCAGAGACCTACAGGGCTTCGACTACGAGCAGTACTTC